These 4 T cell receptor beta chains share one sample of origin, sequenced in a study of T-cell reconstitution after alpha-beta-depleted transplantation in children. Unique molecular identifiers were incorporated when the TCRbeta library was constructed. Each CDR3 protein is one row after TCRdb ran MiXCR on the PCR reads. The data hold about 500,000 distinct CDR3 sequences, with over 25% observed a single time. Sample: PBMCs from the stem cell graft donor, taken from the stem cell graft. The source is a human donor who donated a stem cell graft to a child with aplastic anemia.

This clonotype was picked up a small number of times. J is TRBJ2-3 and V is TRBV30; 14 nucleotides agree with TRBD2. The germline gives CDR1 GTSNPN, CDR2 SVGIG (reference sequence). The CDR3 is made up of 15 amino acids. Trimming removed 4 bases from V and 5 bases from J; junction bases left unmatched: 5. CDR3 in amino acids: CAWIRGLAGGDTQYF. The CDR3 DNA is TGTGCCTGGATCCGTGGACTAGCGGGAGGAGATACGCAGTATTTT.

This rearrangement joins TRBV6-5 to TRBJ2-7; 7 bases are a match to TRBD2. The CDR3 is made up of 14 amino acids. The V segment lost 2 bases and the J segment 2 bases; nucleotides outside the gene matches: 3. Germline lookup yields CDR1 MNHEY and CDR2 SVGAGI. The CDR3 protein is CASSYGLGPYEQYF. Written as DNA, the CDR3 is TGTGCCAGCAGTTACGGACTAGGGCCCTACGAGCAGTACTTC.

This clonotype was detected only once. This chain links TRBV27 with TRBJ2-7; D remains ambiguous. The CDR3 loop spans 14 amino acids. V gave up 7 bases and J gave up 3 bases, with 16 bases separating them. In germline, CDR1 is MNHEY, CDR2 SMNVEV (reference sequence). As DNA, the CDR3 is TGTGCCAGCACGGTGGCACCAGTCTTCTACGAGCAGTACTTC. It yields the protein CASTVAPVFYEQYF.

DNA for the CDR3: TGTGCCTGGAGTGAGGGGGCGGGCACCGGGGAGCTGTTTTTT. Residues: CAWSEGAGTGELFF. This chain links TRBV30 with TRBJ2-2; 7 nucleotides match TRBD1. V lost 1 base, J lost 4 bases, and 3 bases stayed unmatched. The CDR3 runs to 14 residues. Germline V gene lookup returns CDR1 GTSNPN and CDR2 SVGIG (reference sequence).